This T cell receptor (beta chain) was sequenced in a study of shared clonotypes between healthy human individuals. This clone was seen a few times. V dropped 0 bases and J dropped 3 bases, with 13 bases sitting between them. CDR3 size: 16 residues. CDR1 and CDR2 from the germline V gene are SGDLS and YYNGEE. Repertoires were generated with immunoSEQ multiplex PCR, while TCRdb's copy carries only in-frame clones and drops some. Counted here are some 320,000 clones, about nine tenths occurring once; the ten biggest clones make up about a sixth. J is TRBJ2-1 and V is TRBV9; TRBD2 is a possible D gene (5 bases). The source is a man aged 18 to 35 in good health. The sample taken for sequencing was memory CD8+ T cells sorted from blood. The subset denotes: CD45RO+ cells pooled with CCR7-negative TemRA cells. In DNA, the CDR3 is TGTGCCAGCAGCGTAGGTTCAGTGGCGGGCTACAATGAGCAGTTCTTC. It specifies CASSVGSVAGYNEQFF.